This T cell receptor (beta chain) was recorded in a study of T cells expressing NK-cell markers. At the level of the study: CD3+CD56+NKG2C+, CD3+CD56+NKG2C- and CD3+CD56-NKG2C+ T cells, once sorted, supplied the TCR beta repertoires. Sequenced donors, eight in total, included seven who were HCMV-seropositive and one who was seronegative. General study findings and limits: It remained uncertain whether the expanded NKG2C+ T cell clones were specific for HCMV antigens.

As concerns this clonotype: The antigen is unknown.

Germline values: CDR1 SGDLS, CDR2 YYNGEE. The CDR3 has 16 residues. Libraries used 5'RACE template switching adding universal primer site and UMIs. TCRdb reprocessed the 5' RACE reads and keeps a single row for each CDR3 protein, giving no DNA. This sample contains about 160,000 distinct CDR3 sequences. The chain has TRBV9 and TRBJ2-5; checking the TCRdb D call of TRBD1 is not possible without DNA. The sequencing input was blood T cells: a sorted CD56 or NKG2C T cell subset, CD4+ or CD8+ T cells, or bulk PBMC T cells (not recorded which). The receptor's source is a woman between 18 and 75 years old in good health. The CDR3 sequence: CASSPRRGGHQETQYF.